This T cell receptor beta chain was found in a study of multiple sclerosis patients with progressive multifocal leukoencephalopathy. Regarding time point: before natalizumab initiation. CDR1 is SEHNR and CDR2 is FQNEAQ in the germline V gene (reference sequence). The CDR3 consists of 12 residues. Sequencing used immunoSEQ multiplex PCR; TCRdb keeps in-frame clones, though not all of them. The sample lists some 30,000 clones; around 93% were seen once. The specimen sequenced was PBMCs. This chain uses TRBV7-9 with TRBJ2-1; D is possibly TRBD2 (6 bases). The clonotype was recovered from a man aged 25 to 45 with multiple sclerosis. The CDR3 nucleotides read TGTGCGGGCGGGAACATCTACAATGAGCAGTTCTTC. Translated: CAGGNIYNEQFF.